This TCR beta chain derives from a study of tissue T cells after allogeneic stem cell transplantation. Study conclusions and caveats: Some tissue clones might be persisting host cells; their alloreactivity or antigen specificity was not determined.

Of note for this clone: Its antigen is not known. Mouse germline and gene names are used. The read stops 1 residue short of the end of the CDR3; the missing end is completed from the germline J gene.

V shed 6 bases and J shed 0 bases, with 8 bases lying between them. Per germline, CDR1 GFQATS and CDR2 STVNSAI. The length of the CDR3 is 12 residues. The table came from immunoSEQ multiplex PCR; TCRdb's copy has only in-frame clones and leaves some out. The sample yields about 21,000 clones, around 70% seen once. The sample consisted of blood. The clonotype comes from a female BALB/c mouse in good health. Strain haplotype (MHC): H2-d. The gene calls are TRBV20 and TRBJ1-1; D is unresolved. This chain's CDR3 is CGAKRANTEVFF. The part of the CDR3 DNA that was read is TGTGGTGCAAAGCGTGCAAACACAGAAGTCTTC.